The clone carrying this TCR beta chain was counted only a few times. Its antigen is currently unknown. The data are from a study of radiotherapy plus CTLA-4 blockade in lung cancer. The CDR3 has 15 amino acids. Per germline, CDR1 MGHRA and CDR2 YSYEKL. The V gene end was trimmed by 2 bases and the J gene end by 3 bases; junction bases not matched to a gene: 6. Overall study results and limits: Early clonal dynamics of blood T cells, together with interferon-beta, were reported as the best response predictor. Peripheral blood showed expansion of tumor-derived TCR clones after radiotherapy and ipilimumab.

TCRdb's table, derived via immunoSEQ multiplex PCR, lists solely in-frame clones and lacks some. The data show under 50,000 clones, nearly 80% seen once. The starting material was peripheral blood, obtained from a patient treated with radiotherapy plus ipilimumab. J is TRBJ2-7 and V is TRBV4-1, with 8 bases that match TRBD1. The receptor's source is a human donor with non-small cell lung cancer that progressed on radiotherapy plus ipilimumab. CDR3 DNA: TGCGCCAGCAGCCAAACACCAGGGGGCGGCTACGAGCAGTACTTC. It is translated as CASSQTPGGGYEQYF.